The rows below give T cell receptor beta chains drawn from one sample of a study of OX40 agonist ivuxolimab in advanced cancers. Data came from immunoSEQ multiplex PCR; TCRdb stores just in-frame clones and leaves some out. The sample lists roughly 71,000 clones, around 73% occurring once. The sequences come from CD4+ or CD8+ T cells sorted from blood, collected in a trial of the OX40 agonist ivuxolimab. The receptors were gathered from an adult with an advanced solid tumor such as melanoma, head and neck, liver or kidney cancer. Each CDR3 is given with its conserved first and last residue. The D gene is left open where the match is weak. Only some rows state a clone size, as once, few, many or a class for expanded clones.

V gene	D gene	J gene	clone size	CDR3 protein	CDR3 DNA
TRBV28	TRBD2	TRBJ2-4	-	CASSPGLVVQNIQYF	TGTGCCAGCAGTCCCGGACTAGTGGTTCAAAACATTCAGTACTTC
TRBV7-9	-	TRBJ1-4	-	CASSLDRATNEKLFF	TGTGCCAGCAGCTTGGACCGGGCAACTAATGAAAAACTGTTTTTT
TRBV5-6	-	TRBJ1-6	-	CASSLDRVSPLHF	TGTGCCAGCAGCTTGGACAGAGTATCACCCCTCCACTTT
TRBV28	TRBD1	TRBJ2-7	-	CASHIKGQNSYEQYF	TGTGCCAGCCATATCAAGGGACAGAACTCCTACGAGCAGTACTTC
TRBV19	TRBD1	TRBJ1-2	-	CASSIASYRGSAGYTF	TGTGCCAGTAGTATAGCGTCCTACAGGGGATCGGCGGGCTACACCTTC
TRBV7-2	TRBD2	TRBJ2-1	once	CASSTDGVAGMSNEQFF	TGTGCCAGCAGCACCGACGGGGTAGCGGGAATGTCCAATGAGCAGTTCTTC
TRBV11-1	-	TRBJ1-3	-	CASSLGIGNTIYF	TGTGCCAGCAGCTTGGGGATTGGAAACACCATATATTTT
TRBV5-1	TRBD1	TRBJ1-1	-	CASSWTTGGVYRTEAFF	TGCGCCAGCAGCTGGACGACAGGGGGAGTTTATAGAACTGAAGCTTTCTTT
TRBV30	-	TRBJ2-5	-	CAWSVRRDRMYQETQYF	TGTGCCTGGAGTGTACGTCGAGACAGAATGTACCAAGAGACCCAGTACTTC
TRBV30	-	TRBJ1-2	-	CAWSQLIYGYTF	TGTGCCTGGAGTCAGTTGATCTATGGCTACACCTTC
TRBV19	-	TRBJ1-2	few	CASNRNRENYGYTF	TGTGCCAGTAATCGGAACAGGGAAAACTATGGCTACACCTTC
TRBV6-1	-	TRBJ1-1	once	CASSDKTGLGNTEAFF	TGTGCCAGCAGTGACAAGACGGGGTTGGGTAACACTGAAGCTTTCTTT
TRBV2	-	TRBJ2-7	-	CASSLLGPYEQYF	TGTGCCAGCAGTCTCTTGGGACCCTACGAGCAGTACTTC
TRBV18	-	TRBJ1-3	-	CASSTGEDTIYF	TGTGCCAGCTCAACGGGTGAGGACACCATATATTTT
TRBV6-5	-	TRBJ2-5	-	CASTSQEQETQYF	TGTGCCAGCACCTCCCAGGAACAAGAGACCCAGTACTTC
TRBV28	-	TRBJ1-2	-	CASRRGNYGYTF	TGTGCCAGCAGGCGTGGGAACTATGGCTACACCTTC
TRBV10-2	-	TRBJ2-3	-	CASSFEGTDTQYF	TGCGCCAGCAGTTTCGAGGGCACAGATACGCAGTATTTT
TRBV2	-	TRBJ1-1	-	CASSEADTEAFF	TGTGCCAGCAGTGAAGCGGACACTGAAGCTTTCTTT
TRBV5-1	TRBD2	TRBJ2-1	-	CASSLGREGNEQFF	TGCGCCAGCAGTTTAGGGCGGGAGGGAAATGAGCAGTTCTTC
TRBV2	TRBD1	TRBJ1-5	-	CASSKGDSDHQPQHF	TGTGCCAGCTCCAAGGGGGACAGTGACCATCAGCCCCAGCATTTT
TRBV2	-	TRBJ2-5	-	CASRGAGWVSLETQYF	TGTGCCAGCCGAGGGGCAGGGTGGGTTAGTCTAGAGACCCAGTACTTC
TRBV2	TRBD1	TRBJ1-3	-	CASRRQGASGNTIYF	TGTGCCAGCCGTAGACAGGGGGCCTCTGGAAACACCATATATTTT
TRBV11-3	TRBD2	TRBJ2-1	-	CASSSGTSRNEQFF	TGTGCCAGCAGCTCCGGGACTAGCAGGAATGAGCAGTTCTTC
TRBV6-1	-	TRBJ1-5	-	CASKGGSNQPQHF	TGTGCCAGCAAGGGGGGATCCAATCAGCCCCAGCATTTT